A selection of T cell receptor beta chains follows, all from one sample in a study of cytomegalovirus exposure and HLA in healthy donors. Repertoires were generated with immunoSEQ multiplex PCR, while TCRdb's copy carries only in-frame clones and drops some. The sample lists about 63,000 clones; 85% to 95% were seen once. Sample: PBMCs. The source of these receptors is a woman aged 18-29 years in good health and CMV-seropositive. CDR3s include the opening cysteine and the closing phenylalanine or tryptophan. A D gene is named only where the DNA matches it firmly. Expanded clones get a size class; other rows say once, few or many, or leave the size out.

J gene: TRBJ1-1; clone size: -; D gene: TRBD1; V gene: TRBV18; CDR3 DNA: TGTGCCAGCTCACCACCGCCGGGACAGGGGCACACTGAAGCTTTCTTT; CDR3 protein: CASSPPPGQGHTEAFF
J gene: TRBJ1-1; clone size: -; D gene: -; V gene: TRBV10-3; CDR3 DNA: TGTGCCATCAGAGAAACAGGGATGAACACTGAAGCTTTCTTT; CDR3 protein: CAIRETGMNTEAFF
J gene: TRBJ2-3; clone size: -; D gene: TRBD1; V gene: TRBV6-5; CDR3 DNA: TGTGCCAGCAGTTACTTACAGGGGGATACGCAGTATTTT; CDR3 protein: CASSYLQGDTQYF
J gene: TRBJ1-1; clone size: -; D gene: -; V gene: TRBV7-3; CDR3 DNA: TGTGCCAGCAGCCCCAGGGATTACACTGAAGCTTTCTTT; CDR3 protein: CASSPRDYTEAFF
J gene: TRBJ2-1; clone size: once; D gene: -; V gene: TRBV5-6; CDR3 DNA: TGTGCCAGCAGCAGAGGGGAGGCGGGCTACAATGAGCAGTTCTTC; CDR3 protein: CASSRGEAGYNEQFF
J gene: TRBJ2-3; clone size: -; D gene: TRBD2; V gene: TRBV28; CDR3 DNA: TGTGCCAGCAGTTTTCCCCGGACTAGCGGTGGGGATACGCAGTATTTT; CDR3 protein: CASSFPRTSGGDTQYF
J gene: TRBJ2-1; clone size: -; D gene: TRBD1; V gene: TRBV19; CDR3 DNA: TGTGCCAGTAGTCCCTGGACAGGGAACAATGAGCAGTTCTTC; CDR3 protein: CASSPWTGNNEQFF
J gene: TRBJ1-3; clone size: -; D gene: TRBD1; V gene: TRBV7-8; CDR3 DNA: TGTGCCAGCAGCCAGACAGGGGGCGGCTCTGGAAACACCATATATTTT; CDR3 protein: CASSQTGGGSGNTIYF
J gene: TRBJ2-7; clone size: -; D gene: -; V gene: TRBV7-2; CDR3 DNA: TGTGCCAGCAGGACACCGACAGGACCCTACGAGCAGTACTTC; CDR3 protein: CASRTPTGPYEQYF
J gene: TRBJ2-7; clone size: -; D gene: TRBD1; V gene: TRBV2; CDR3 DNA: TGTGCCAGCAGTACGGGACAGGGTCGGTACGAGCAGTACTTC; CDR3 protein: CASSTGQGRYEQYF
J gene: TRBJ2-3; clone size: -; D gene: TRBD2; V gene: TRBV7-9; CDR3 DNA: TGTGCCAGCAGCTTAGAGCTTCTAGCGGGGTTTAGCACAGATACGCAGTATTTT; CDR3 protein: CASSLELLAGFSTDTQYF
J gene: TRBJ1-2; clone size: few; D gene: TRBD1; V gene: TRBV4-3; CDR3 DNA: TGCGCCAGCAGCCACATGGAGGGGCAGGGGGCAGACTACACCTTC; CDR3 protein: CASSHMEGQGADYTF
J gene: TRBJ2-6; clone size: -; D gene: TRBD1; V gene: TRBV9; CDR3 DNA: TGTGCCAGCAGCCCACGGGACAGGGGGATCTCTGGGGCCAACGTCCTGACTTTC; CDR3 protein: CASSPRDRGISGANVLTF
J gene: TRBJ1-1; clone size: -; D gene: -; V gene: TRBV7-2; CDR3 DNA: TGTGCCAGCAGCTTCGCACAGAACACTGAAGCTTTCTTT; CDR3 protein: CASSFAQNTEAFF
J gene: TRBJ1-1; clone size: -; D gene: -; V gene: TRBV28; CDR3 DNA: TGTGCCAGCAGTTTAGAGAGGAACACTGAAGCTTTCTTT; CDR3 protein: CASSLERNTEAFF
J gene: TRBJ2-1; clone size: -; D gene: -; V gene: TRBV9; CDR3 DNA: TGTGCCAGCAGCGTATGGGGGGAGTTTGAGCAGTTCTTC; CDR3 protein: CASSVWGEFEQFF
J gene: TRBJ2-5; clone size: -; D gene: -; V gene: TRBV7-9; CDR3 DNA: TGTGCCAGCAGCCGCCGTGGGGACAACCAAGAGACCCAGTACTTC; CDR3 protein: CASSRRGDNQETQYF
J gene: TRBJ1-2; clone size: -; D gene: TRBD1; V gene: TRBV19; CDR3 DNA: TGTGCCAGTAGTATAGATCCGGGACAGGGAATTTCTTACTTC; CDR3 protein: CASSIDPGQGISYF
J gene: TRBJ2-7; clone size: -; D gene: -; V gene: TRBV5-1; CDR3 DNA: TGCGCCAGCAGCGGAACTTTGGAGTACGAGCAGTACTTC; CDR3 protein: CASSGTLEYEQYF
J gene: TRBJ1-4; clone size: -; D gene: -; V gene: TRBV28; CDR3 DNA: TGTGCCAGCAGTTTATTGACGGGAAAACTGTTTTTT; CDR3 protein: CASSLLTGKLFF
J gene: TRBJ2-6; clone size: -; D gene: -; V gene: TRBV5-1; CDR3 DNA: TGCGCCAGCTCTACTACACCCGTCTCTGGGGCCAACGTCCTGACTTTC; CDR3 protein: CASSTTPVSGANVLTF
J gene: TRBJ2-7; clone size: -; D gene: -; V gene: TRBV29-1; CDR3 DNA: TGCAGCGTTGAAGGCCCCCGGGGAGCCCCCTACGAGCAGTACTTC; CDR3 protein: CSVEGPRGAPYEQYF
J gene: TRBJ2-7; clone size: -; D gene: -; V gene: TRBV4-1; CDR3 DNA: TGCGCCAGCAGCCAAGGGGTCCAGGACTCGACGTTCTCCTACGAGCAGTACTTC; CDR3 protein: CASSQGVQDSTFSYEQYF
J gene: TRBJ1-2; clone size: -; D gene: TRBD1; V gene: TRBV5-6; CDR3 DNA: TGTGCCAGCAGCTTTAGGACAGGGTGGTATGGCTACACCTTC; CDR3 protein: CASSFRTGWYGYTF
J gene: TRBJ2-7; clone size: -; D gene: -; V gene: TRBV11-1; CDR3 DNA: TGTGCCAGCAGCTTTACGGGACTGTCGTCCTACGAGCAGTACTTC; CDR3 protein: CASSFTGLSSYEQYF
J gene: TRBJ2-3; clone size: -; D gene: -; V gene: TRBV21-1; CDR3 DNA: TGTGCCAGGTCGACAGGCACAGATACGCAGTATTTT; CDR3 protein: CARSTGTDTQYF
J gene: TRBJ1-2; clone size: once; D gene: -; V gene: TRBV27; CDR3 DNA: TGTGCCAGCAGTTTATACTTTAGGGGGTCAGACGCTAACTATGGCTACACCTTC; CDR3 protein: CASSLYFRGSDANYGYTF
J gene: TRBJ1-4; clone size: -; D gene: -; V gene: TRBV28; CDR3 DNA: TGTGCCAGCCGCGACTCCAGTGCAACTAATGAAAAACTGTTTTTT; CDR3 protein: CASRDSSATNEKLFF
J gene: TRBJ1-1; clone size: -; D gene: -; V gene: TRBV30; CDR3 DNA: TGTGCCTGGAGTAAGAACAGGGCAGCGAACACTGAAGCTTTCTTT; CDR3 protein: CAWSKNRAANTEAFF
J gene: TRBJ2-7; clone size: -; D gene: -; V gene: TRBV21-1; CDR3 DNA: TGTGCCAGCAGCAGGTCCAGGGGGCGCACCCACGAGCAGTACTTC; CDR3 protein: CASSRSRGRTHEQYF
J gene: TRBJ1-5; clone size: -; D gene: -; V gene: TRBV28; CDR3 DNA: TGTGCCAGCAAGGCAGCAGGGGATTCGTCGCTGGGCAATCAGCCCCAGCATTTT; CDR3 protein: CASKAAGDSSLGNQPQHF
J gene: TRBJ2-3; clone size: -; D gene: TRBD2; V gene: TRBV4-3; CDR3 DNA: TGCGCCAGCAGCCAAGATCCAGCGGGGGGTCGATCAGATACGCAGTATTTT; CDR3 protein: CASSQDPAGGRSDTQYF
J gene: TRBJ2-7; clone size: few; D gene: -; V gene: TRBV5-5; CDR3 DNA: TGTGCCAGCAGCACCCGAACAGATCACTACGAGCAGTACTTC; CDR3 protein: CASSTRTDHYEQYF
J gene: TRBJ1-5; clone size: -; D gene: -; V gene: TRBV4-1; CDR3 DNA: TGCGCCAGCAGCCAAGACAGGGTGGGTCAGCCCCAGCATTTT; CDR3 protein: CASSQDRVGQPQHF
J gene: TRBJ2-1; clone size: -; D gene: -; V gene: TRBV7-2; CDR3 DNA: TGTGCCAGCAGCTTAGGCAGGGCAAGTGAGCAGTTCTTC; CDR3 protein: CASSLGRASEQFF
J gene: TRBJ2-7; clone size: -; D gene: -; V gene: TRBV15; CDR3 DNA: TGTGCCACCAGCAGAGATTATTTTCTCGAGCAGTACTTC; CDR3 protein: CATSRDYFLEQYF
J gene: TRBJ2-7; clone size: -; D gene: TRBD1; V gene: TRBV5-4; CDR3 DNA: TGTGCCAGCAGCCCACAATGGGGACAGGTCCGCAACGAGCAGTACTTC; CDR3 protein: CASSPQWGQVRNEQYF
J gene: TRBJ2-4; clone size: -; D gene: -; V gene: TRBV5-7; CDR3 DNA: TGTGCCAGCAGCTTGGTTATGGGGGGGACATGGGCCAAAAACATTCAGTACTTC; CDR3 protein: CASSLVMGGTWAKNIQYF
J gene: TRBJ1-6; clone size: -; D gene: -; V gene: TRBV28; CDR3 DNA: TGTGCCAGCAGTAGTCCTATTGTCGATAATTCACCCCTCCACTTT; CDR3 protein: CASSSPIVDNSPLHF
J gene: TRBJ1-1; clone size: -; D gene: -; V gene: TRBV19; CDR3 DNA: TGTGCCAGTAGTATGGCCGCGGGAGGGACTGAAGCTTTCTTT; CDR3 protein: CASSMAAGGTEAFF
J gene: TRBJ1-2; clone size: -; D gene: -; V gene: TRBV6-5; CDR3 DNA: TGTGCCAGCAGGGGGCCCGGGCAGGGCCTTCGAGGCTACACCTTC; CDR3 protein: CASRGPGQGLRGYTF